This TCR beta chain came from a study of T cells in Graves' hyperthyroidism and ophthalmopathy. Germline CDR1 and CDR2: SGHAT and FQNNGV. The CDR3 totals 15 residues. Losses at the gene ends were 3 bases for V and 4 bases for J; bases not matched to a gene: 4. Researchers took RNA transcripts and amplified the TCR beta CDR3 regions from them. HTBI primers were the set used in a first-round RT-PCR of the TCR CDR3. TCRdb itself ran the multiplex PCR reads through MiXCR, one entry per CDR3 protein. The table has 650,000 to 750,000 distinct CDR3 sequences, 14% seen once; the top ten hold roughly 10%. The chain has TRBV11-2 and TRBJ2-4, with 9 nucleotides matching TRBD1. The sequenced sample was blood. This receptor was identified in a woman aged 18-30 years with Graves' hyperthyroidism. The CDR3 is CASSFSGQGKNIQYF. CDR3 nucleotide sequence: TGTGCCAGCAGCTTTTCTGGACAGGGGAAAAACATTCAGTACTTC.